One sample yielded the 30 T cell receptor beta chains listed below, sequenced in a study of T cell responses to AZD1222 COVID-19 vaccine. The protocol was immunoSEQ multiplex PCR, while the TCRdb copy is restricted to in-frame clones and leaves out a portion. This sample has approximately 100,000 clones, with approximately 90% found just once. Sequencing used peripheral blood, obtained on day 0 of AZD1222 vaccination. Every receptor here comes from an adult in good health.

J is TRBJ1-2 and V is TRBV4-3; the match to TRBD1 covers 10 bases. Germline V gene lookup returns CDR1 LGHNA and CDR2 YSLEER. This CDR3 has 16 amino acids. Trimming at V came to 4 bases and at J to 4 bases, leaving 9 bases not matched to a gene. The CDR3: CASSPDRGHSGYGYTF. In DNA form, the CDR3 reads TGCGCCAGCAGCCCCGACAGGGGGCATTCGGGCTATGGCTACACCTTC.

The chain links TRBV7-2 to TRBJ2-7, with TRBD2 matching over 7 bases. CDR3 length: 14 residues. V shed 2 bases and J 2 bases; nucleotides not matched to a gene: 3. Germline CDR1 SGHTA, CDR2 FQGNSA. The DNA for the CDR3 is TGTGCCAGCAGCTTATACGGGGGGACCTACGAGCAGTACTTC. As protein: CASSLYGGTYEQYF.

This clone was counted a single time. The CDR3 region has the DNA TGTGCCAGCAGCTTTCGACAGGGGGACACCGGGGAGCTGTTTTTT. This codes for CASSFRQGDTGELFF. The chain joins TRBV11-3 to TRBJ2-2, with 9 bases fitting TRBD1. The CDR3 is 15 amino acids. Trimming removed 3 bases from V and 3 bases from J; junction bases left unmatched: 2. Germline V lookup: CDR1 SGHNT, CDR2 YENEEA.

The chain joins TRBV19 to TRBJ2-7; D not certain. CDR1 and CDR2 from the germline V gene are LNHDA and SQIVND (reference sequence). V was trimmed by 1 base and J by 2 bases, leaving 0 bases between them. The CDR3 spans 11 residues. CDR3 residues: CASSIAYEQYF. The CDR3 DNA sequence: TGTGCCAGTAGTATAGCCTACGAGCAGTACTTC.

V is TRBV2 and J is TRBJ1-2; perhaps TRBD1 as D (5 bases). V was trimmed by 6 bases and J by 5 bases, leaving 10 bases between them. The germline gives CDR1 SNHLY, CDR2 FYNNEI. This CDR3 has 12 amino acids. CDR3 bases: TGTGCCAGCAGCGAAAAGGGGTATGGCTACACCTTC. Translated, it gives CASSEKGYGYTF.

A few counts support this clone. The V gene is TRBV18, the J gene TRBJ1-1; D not certain. V was cut by 2 bases and J by 0 bases, with 10 bases left in between. This CDR3 comprises 15 residues. CDR1 and CDR2 from the germline V gene are KGHSH and LQKENI. The CDR3 DNA sequence: TGTGCCAGCTCACCAGGGAATCCGTTGAACACTGAAGCTTTCTTT. Translating it yields CASSPGNPLNTEAFF.

This chain connects TRBV27 to TRBJ1-5; TRBD1 might be the D (6 bases). The CDR3 contains 16 residues. V lost 5 bases, J lost 3 bases, and 17 bases lay in between. CDR1 is MNHEY and CDR2 is SMNVEV in the germline V gene (reference sequence). CDR3 sequence: CASSNGLGQYNQPQHF. As DNA, the CDR3 is TGTGCCAGCAGTAACGGATTAGGACAGTACAATCAGCCCCAGCATTTT.

In its sample, this clone was seen once. V and J are TRBV7-2 and TRBJ2-7; TRBD2 matches 8 bases. The CDR3 is 15 residues long. J lost 2 bases, V lost 10 bases, and 13 bases had no gene match. Germline V gives CDR1 SGHTA, CDR2 FQGNSA. CDR3 region: CATSQSSGTAYEQYF. CDR3 nucleotide sequence: TGTGCCACCTCCCAGAGTAGCGGGACTGCCTACGAGCAGTACTTC.

The CDR3 protein is CASSALSGAGNEQFF. DNA of the CDR3: TGTGCCAGCAGTGCCTTAAGTGGGGCGGGCAATGAGCAGTTCTTC. This chain joins TRBV6-4 and TRBJ2-1; D may correspond to TRBD1 or TRBD2 (5 bases each). There are 15 residues in the CDR3. Trimming stripped 4 bases from V and 6 bases from J, with 16 bases between. CDR1 and CDR2 (germline): MRHNA, SNTAGT.

This clone was recorded only once. The rearrangement joins TRBV5-1 to TRBJ2-7; D tentatively reads TRBD1 or TRBD2 (6 bases each). Trimming shortened V by 4 bases and J by 1 base, and 18 bases separated the two germline ends. This CDR3 is built from 16 residues. CDR1 and CDR2 (germline): SGHRS, YFSETQ. The CDR3 DNA follows: TGCGCCAGCAGCGGGGAACAGGGACTCACGTCCTACGAGCAGTACTTC. Translation: CASSGEQGLTSYEQYF.

This sequence joins TRBV5-4 and TRBJ2-1, with D uncertain. The CDR3 loop spans 14 amino acids. Germline V gene lookup returns CDR1 SGHNT and CDR2 YYREEE (reference sequence). V lost 4 bases and J lost 2, with 10 bases in between. The CDR3 loop reads CASSPVGPYNEQFF. CDR3 nucleotides: TGTGCCAGCAGCCCGGTTGGACCCTACAATGAGCAGTTCTTC.

Of note for this clone: Other DNA sequences in this specimen translate into the identical CDR3. The chain combines TRBV15 with TRBJ2-7, with D possibly TRBD2 on 6 matching bases. The CDR3 totals 14 residues. Trimming removed 3 bases at V and 0 bases at J, with 9 bases between. Germline assignment: CDR1 LNHNV and CDR2 YYDKDF (reference sequence). CDR3 region: CATSREGLSYEQYF. The CDR3 DNA sequence: TGTGCCACCAGCAGGGAGGGACTCTCCTACGAGCAGTACTTC.

CDR3 DNA: TGTGCCAGCAGTTTACAGGGAGAACAGCCCCAGCATTTT. Translating gives CASSLQGEQPQHF. The rearrangement uses TRBV27 and TRBJ1-5, with D possibly being TRBD1 (5 bases). Germline V gives CDR1 MNHEY, CDR2 SMNVEV (reference sequence). The CDR3 is 13 residues long. V was cut by 2 bases and J by 7 bases, with 9 bases left in between.

The chain links TRBV9 to TRBJ1-5; D remains ambiguous. The CDR3 sequence is 13 residues long. V was trimmed by 0 bases and J by 7 bases, leaving 8 bases between them. CDR1 and CDR2 from the germline V gene are SGDLS and YYNGEE. The CDR3 loop reads CASSVAVGQPQHF. The CDR3 DNA sequence: TGTGCCAGCAGCGTAGCTGTGGGGCAGCCCCAGCATTTT.

The V call is TRBV7-2, the J call TRBJ2-1, with D possibly called TRBD1 or TRBD2 (6 bases each). Deletions cut 3 bases from V and 4 bases from J, with 10 bases between. The germline CDR1 and CDR2 sequences are SGHTA and FQGNSA. The CDR3 runs to 14 residues. The CDR3 sequence is CASSFEGGYNEQFF. For the CDR3, the DNA is TGTGCCAGCAGCTTTGAGGGGGGTTACAATGAGCAGTTCTTC.

This chain links TRBV28 with TRBJ2-3; tentative D call: TRBD2 (7 bases). Germline-derived CDR1 and CDR2 are MDHEN and SYDVKM. The CDR3 consists of 16 residues. Trimming shortened V by 5 bases and J by 1 base, and 16 bases separated the two germline ends. CDR3: CASSQGSSGRTDTQYF. The DNA of the CDR3 is TGTGCCAGCAGTCAGGGGTCTAGCGGTCGCACAGATACGCAGTATTTT.

The CDR3 region is CASSGRSGDRLEQYF. In DNA, the CDR3 is TGTGCCAGCAGCGGGAGGTCTGGGGATAGGCTCGAGCAGTACTTC. This rearrangement joins TRBV11-2 to TRBJ2-7; a possible D gene is TRBD2 (6 bases). Trimming took 5 bases from V and 6 from J, leaving 20 bases between them. From germline, CDR1 is SGHAT and CDR2 FQNNGV. CDR3 length: 15 residues.

V and J are TRBV19 and TRBJ1-6; TRBD1 might be the D (5 bases). The V end was cut by 5 bases, the J end by 8 bases, with 10 bases between. CDR1 and CDR2 (germline): LNHDA, SQIVND (reference sequence). The CDR3 spans 13 residues. CDR3 region: CASSGDGYSPLHF. The CDR3 DNA reads TGTGCCAGTAGTGGGGACGGATATTCACCCCTCCACTTT.

This clone appeared a single time. The rearrangement joins TRBV7-3 to TRBJ2-2, with D possibly matching TRBD1 (5 bases). The CDR3 runs 13 residues. The germline V and J ends were trimmed by 5 bases and 6 bases, with 10 bases remaining between them. Looked up from germline, CDR1 is SGHTA and CDR2 is FQGTGA. The CDR3 nucleotides read TGTGCCAGCAGCCCCAGGGCTTCCGGGGAGCTGTTTTTT. Translation gives CASSPRASGELFF.

The rearrangement uses TRBV25-1 and TRBJ1-1; a weak D match, TRBD1 (5 bases). Germline V gene sequence: CDR1 MGHDK, CDR2 SYGVNS. V lost 8 bases, J lost 4 bases, and 14 bases lay in between. The CDR3 extends over 13 amino acids. The CDR3 nucleotides are TGTGCCAGCCTGACGGGGGGGGGCACTGAAGCTTTCTTT. It codes for CASLTGGGTEAFF.

The chain recombines TRBV5-1 with TRBJ2-5, with D tentatively TRBD1 (6 bases). Trimming pared 6 bases from V and 5 bases from J, leaving 23 bases between. This CDR3 has 16 residues. Germline loops: CDR1 SGHRS, CDR2 YFSETQ. The CDR3 loop reads CASIPGDRSDGETQYF. In nucleotides, the CDR3 is TGCGCCAGCATCCCGGGCGACAGGTCCGATGGGGAGACCCAGTACTTC.

The chain links TRBV30 to TRBJ1-5; tentatively, D is TRBD1 (6 bases). Germline loops: CDR1 GTSNPN, CDR2 SVGIG (reference sequence). V was cut by 4 bases and J by 6 bases, with 16 bases left in between. This CDR3 spans 14 amino acids. CDR3 sequence: CAWTGQGLGQPQHF. In DNA form, the CDR3 reads TGTGCCTGGACGGGTCAGGGGCTTGGTCAGCCCCAGCATTTT.

The chain combines TRBV6-5 with TRBJ1-1; maybe TRBD1 (5 bases). The CDR3 length is 13 residues. Trimming removed 8 bases at V and 6 bases at J, with 16 bases between. Germline lookup yields CDR1 MNHEY and CDR2 SVGAGI. This chain's CDR3 is CASATAMLAEAFF. In DNA form, the CDR3 reads TGTGCCAGCGCGACAGCGATGTTGGCTGAAGCTTTCTTT.

The gene calls are TRBV10-2 and TRBJ2-7; maybe TRBD1 (7 bases). Trimming took off 2 bases at V and 3 bases at J, with 14 bases between the two ends. The germline gives CDR1 WSHSY, CDR2 SAAADI. The CDR3 totals 15 residues. The CDR3 loop is CASSEGQGGHYEQYF. Written as DNA, the CDR3 is TGCGCCAGCAGTGAGGGCCAGGGGGGCCACTACGAGCAGTACTTC.

The chain combines TRBV7-2 with TRBJ2-3, with TRBD1 matching over 7 bases. The CDR3 is 14 residues long. Trimming removed 3 bases from V and 0 bases from J; junction bases left unmatched: 0. The germline V gene encodes CDR1 SGHTA and CDR2 FQGNSA. The chain's CDR3 is CASSFRGSTDTQYF. In DNA, the CDR3 is TGTGCCAGCAGCTTCAGGGGGAGCACAGATACGCAGTATTTT. Variable domain in full (rest from reference TRBV7-2 and TRBJ2-3): GAGVSQSPSNKVTEKGKDVELRCDPISGHTALYWYRQSLGQGLEFLIYFQGNSAPDKSGLPSDRFSAERTGGSVSTLTIQRTQQEDSAVYLCASSFRGSTDTQYFGPGTRLTVL.

This chain joins TRBV6-5 and TRBJ2-1; D not resolved. In germline, CDR1 is MNHEY, CDR2 SVGAGI. The CDR3 covers 12 residues. Trimming removed 4 bases at V and 4 bases at J, with 5 bases between. This CDR3 is CASSFHYNEQFF. The CDR3 nucleotides are TGTGCCAGCAGTTTCCATTACAATGAGCAGTTCTTC.

The chain employs TRBV28 and TRBJ1-1; D unresolved. The CDR3 loop spans 15 amino acids. V dropped 5 bases and J dropped 1 base, with 14 bases sitting between them. Germline V gene data show CDR1 as MDHEN and CDR2 as SYDVKM. CDR3 loop: CASSPPGDQNTEAFF. In DNA, the CDR3 is TGTGCCAGCAGTCCCCCGGGTGACCAGAACACTGAAGCTTTCTTT.

This clone was seen more than once but under ten times. This sequence joins TRBV9 and TRBJ2-1; D possibly uses TRBD1 or TRBD2 (5 bases each). Trimming removed 4 bases at V and 4 bases at J, with 18 bases between. CDR1 is SGDLS, CDR2 YYNGEE, per germline. CDR3 length: 16 amino acids. The DNA of the CDR3 is TGTGCCAGCAGCCCCCAGACCGGGACCCAATACAATGAGCAGTTCTTC. Its translation: CASSPQTGTQYNEQFF.

This clone was counted a single time. The V gene is TRBV29-1, the J gene TRBJ2-2; no firm D call. This CDR3 region has 13 residues. V was pared by 1 base and J by 8 bases, with 11 bases between. Looked up from germline, CDR1 is SQVTM and CDR2 is ANQGSEA. CDR3 in DNA: TGCAGCGTTGAAGGGGCCAAGGCTGGGGAGCTGTTTTTT. Translation: CSVEGAKAGELFF.

This chain uses TRBV7-3 with TRBJ2-7; possible D gene TRBD2, 6 bases. The V gene lost 2 bases and the J gene lost 9 bases, with 20 bases spanning the gap. This CDR3 has 15 residues. Per the germline V gene, CDR1 is SGHTA and CDR2 is FQGTGA. CDR3 sequence: CASSLGDLAPSMQYF. The CDR3 DNA is TGTGCCAGCAGCTTAGGGGACTTGGCACCTTCGATGCAGTACTTC.